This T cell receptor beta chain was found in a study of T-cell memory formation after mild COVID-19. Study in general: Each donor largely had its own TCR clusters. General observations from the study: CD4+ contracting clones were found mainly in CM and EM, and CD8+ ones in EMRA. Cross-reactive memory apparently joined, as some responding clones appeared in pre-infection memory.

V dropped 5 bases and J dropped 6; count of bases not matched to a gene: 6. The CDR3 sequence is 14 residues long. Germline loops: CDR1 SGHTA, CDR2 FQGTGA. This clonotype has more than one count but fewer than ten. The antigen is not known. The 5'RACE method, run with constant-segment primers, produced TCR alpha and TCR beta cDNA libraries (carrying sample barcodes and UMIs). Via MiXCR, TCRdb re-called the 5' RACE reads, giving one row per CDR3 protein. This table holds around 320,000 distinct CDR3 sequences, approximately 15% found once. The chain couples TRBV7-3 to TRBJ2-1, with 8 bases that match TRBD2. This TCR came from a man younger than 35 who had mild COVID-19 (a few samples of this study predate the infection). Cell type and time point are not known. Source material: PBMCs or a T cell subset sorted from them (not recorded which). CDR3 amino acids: CASSVSGASNEQFF. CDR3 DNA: TGTGCCAGCAGCGTTAGCGGGGCCTCCAATGAGCAGTTCTTC.